These 19 T cell receptor beta chains were sequenced from one sample in a study of cytomegalovirus exposure and HLA in healthy donors (dated by TCRdb to 2016 to 2017). Libraries were built with the immunoSEQ multiplex PCR assay. For the multiplex PCR, a mixture combining 60 forward primers for TCR Vbeta segments and 13 reverse primers for TCR Jbeta segments was used. This is the immuneACCESS table as TCRdb keeps it, with only in-frame sequences that have V and J called. A part of the clones is gone; compared with another copy, unresolved V genes explain less than half, and the rest is unexplained. The sample includes 150,000 or so clones, with approximately 71% observed a single time. The ten largest account for around 11% of the sample. Input material: PBMCs. These receptors all stem from a man younger than 35 in good health and CMV-seropositive.

This rearrangement joins TRBV6-5 to TRBJ2-1; 8 nucleotides line up with TRBD1. The CDR3 is 15 residues long. The V gene end was trimmed by 6 bases and the J gene end by 3 bases; junction bases not matched to a gene: 7. Germline CDR1 is MNHEY and CDR2 is SVGAGI. CDR3 residues: CASSRQGSNYNEQFF. CDR3 in DNA: TGTGCCAGCAGCCGACAGGGGTCGAACTACAATGAGCAGTTCTTC.

In this sample, this clone turned up once. J is TRBJ2-1 and V is TRBV27; D gene unclear. CDR3 size: 13 residues. Deletions cut 3 bases from V and 3 bases from J, with 6 bases between. Per germline, CDR1 MNHEY and CDR2 SMNVEV (reference sequence). The chain's CDR3 is CASSFYDYNEQFF. The CDR3 coding sequence is TGTGCCAGCAGTTTCTACGACTACAATGAGCAGTTCTTC.

The chain employs TRBV7-9 and TRBJ1-1; no reliable D call. Trimming took off 4 bases at V and 3 bases at J, with 6 bases between the two ends. The CDR3 is 12 amino acids. In germline, CDR1 is SEHNR, CDR2 FQNEAQ (reference sequence). The CDR3 region has the DNA TGTGCCAGCAGCTCCCTCTACACTGAAGCTTTCTTT. This gives the protein CASSSLYTEAFF. The entire variable domain, with the rest obtained from reference TRBV7-9 and TRBJ1-1, is as follows: DTGVSQNPRHKITKRGQNVTFRCDPISEHNRLYWYRQTLGQGPEFLTYFQNEAQLEKSRLLSDRFSAERPKGSFSTLEIQRTEQGDSAMYLCASSSLYTEAFFGQGTRLTVV.

This clone appeared a few times. The V call is TRBV5-1, the J call TRBJ2-7, with D possibly matching TRBD1 (5 bases). Germline V lookup: CDR1 SGHRS, CDR2 YFSETQ. The CDR3 loop spans 15 amino acids. Trimming stripped 0 bases from V and 2 bases from J, with 12 bases between. This chain's CDR3 is CASSLVGVRPYEQYF. The CDR3 DNA is TGCGCCAGCAGCTTGGTAGGGGTCCGCCCCTACGAGCAGTACTTC.

This clone came up once. Other DNA sequences in the sample encode the same CDR3. The rearrangement joins TRBV5-1 to TRBJ2-7; D ambiguous. Germline V gene lookup returns CDR1 SGHRS and CDR2 YFSETQ. Trimming removed 4 bases at V and 2 bases at J, with 16 bases between. The CDR3 has 15 amino acids. CDR3 nucleotide sequence: TGCGCCAGCAGCGGGCAGGCTCACGCCCCCTACGAGCAGTACTTC. Its protein is CASSGQAHAPYEQYF.

Only a few counts were recorded for this clone. The junction shows a germline mismatch at one end, possibly a read error. The chain employs TRBV7-9 and TRBJ2-7; 9 bases are shared with TRBD1. The CDR3 is 15 amino acids. CDR1 and CDR2 (germline): SEHNR, FQNEAQ (reference sequence). The CDR3 DNA sequence: TGTTCCAGCAGCTTAGGGACAGGGTGGATTGGGGAGCAGTACTTC. This sequence encodes CSSSLGTGWIGEQYF.

In its sample, this clone was seen a few times. The chain combines TRBV6-5 with TRBJ2-1; 12 bases are a match to TRBD2. The V gene end was trimmed by 2 bases and the J gene end by 10 bases; junction bases not matched to a gene: 6. The V gene's germline CDR1 is MNHEY and CDR2 SVGAGI. The CDR3 contains 15 residues. The CDR3 loop reads CASSYRLAGVGEQFF. CDR3 sequence (DNA): TGTGCCAGCAGTTACAGACTAGCGGGAGTAGGAGAGCAGTTCTTC.

The J gene is TRBJ1-1, the V gene TRBV30; D is unclear. Germline V gene lookup returns CDR1 GTSNPN and CDR2 SVGIG (reference sequence). The CDR3 is 13 amino acids. The V end was cut by 0 bases, the J end by 10 bases, with 15 bases between. DNA of the CDR3: TGTGCCTGGAGTGTACTGCTGTTCTCGGGAGCTTTCTTT. This codes for CAWSVLLFSGAFF.

This clone has a handful of counts. Other DNA variants within this sample encode the same CDR3. The chain carries TRBV6-5 and TRBJ2-7; TRBD2 agrees at 8 bases. J was trimmed by 2 bases and V by 0 bases; bases with no gene match: 3. Germline V gives CDR1 MNHEY, CDR2 SVGAGI. The CDR3 consists of 15 residues. CDR3 bases: TGTGCCAGCAGTTACTCAACTAGCGGACCCTACGAGCAGTACTTC. Amino acid sequence: CASSYSTSGPYEQYF.

V usage is TRBV28 and J usage is TRBJ1-1; the match to TRBD1 covers 8 bases. CDR3 length: 15 amino acids. V lost 5 bases and J lost 3; bases outside the gene matches: 8. Germline values: CDR1 MDHEN, CDR2 SYDVKM. CDR3 loop: CASSTKEDRDTEAFF. CDR3 nucleotides: TGTGCCAGCAGTACCAAAGAGGACAGGGACACTGAAGCTTTCTTT.

The CDR3 sequence is CASSTEQGLGEAFF. CDR3 coding DNA: TGTGCCAGTAGTACTGAACAGGGTCTCGGTGAAGCTTTCTTT. This chain joins TRBV19 and TRBJ1-1, with TRBD1 as a possible D gene (6 bases). The CDR3 has 14 residues. Germline V gene lookup returns CDR1 LNHDA and CDR2 SQIVND (reference sequence). V shed 4 bases and J shed 7 bases, with 16 bases lying between them.

The rearrangement uses TRBV25-1 and TRBJ1-5; 9 positions match TRBD1. The CDR3 extends over 17 amino acids. The V and J ends lost 4 bases and 2 bases, in that order; junction bases with no gene match: 9. The germline V gene encodes CDR1 MGHDK and CDR2 SYGVNS. CDR3 amino acids: CASSVRDREVCNQPQHF. The CDR3 DNA reads TGTGCCAGCAGTGTGCGGGACAGGGAAGTTTGCAATCAGCCCCAGCATTTT.

The gene calls are TRBV11-2 and TRBJ1-5; the D is unclear. V lost 6 bases and J lost 10, with 16 bases in between. The CDR3 is 13 residues long. CDR1 SGHAT and CDR2 FQNNGV come from the germline V gene. The CDR3 here is CASSLTLGEPQHF. The DNA of the CDR3 is TGTGCCAGCAGTCTAACCCTTGGTGAACCCCAGCATTTT.

V usage is TRBV29-1 and J usage is TRBJ2-3; 10 bases match TRBD2. J gave up 4 bases and V 2 bases, and 6 bases lay outside the gene matches. CDR3 length: 15 residues. Germline loops: CDR1 SQVTM, CDR2 ANQGSEA. The CDR3 is CSVERAGGPSDTQYF. CDR3 coding DNA: TGCAGCGTTGAAAGAGCGGGAGGGCCTTCAGATACGCAGTATTTT.

This clone has a single count. The chain carries TRBV18 and TRBJ2-3, with D unclear. CDR3 length: 12 residues. Germline loops: CDR1 KGHSH, CDR2 LQKENI. V was shortened by 3 bases and J by 4 bases, with 5 bases between the two germline ends. The CDR3 coding sequence is TGTGCCAGCTCACCCTACCCAGATACGCAGTATTTT. Amino acid sequence: CASSPYPDTQYF.

In regard to this clone: Other DNA sequences in this specimen translate into the identical CDR3. The gene calls are TRBV18 and TRBJ2-1; TRBD2 aligns across 12 bases. Germline loops: CDR1 KGHSH, CDR2 LQKENI. This CDR3 spans 16 amino acids. V gave up 1 base and J gave up 8 bases; unmatched junction bases: 6. CDR3 sequence (DNA): TGTGCCAGCTCACCACGGACTAGCGGGATTTGGGATGAGCAGTTCTTC. Residues: CASSPRTSGIWDEQFF.

The J gene is TRBJ2-4, the V gene TRBV6-5; D possibly corresponds to TRBD2 (6 bases). Germline lookup yields CDR1 MNHEY and CDR2 SVGAGI. Trimming removed 5 bases from V and 9 bases from J, with 14 bases in between. CDR3 length equals 13 residues. In DNA, the CDR3 is TGTGCCAGCAGTATGGTGGGGGGTACCATTCAGTACTTC. Its translation is CASSMVGGTIQYF.

The V and J genes are TRBV30 and TRBJ2-6; D possibly corresponds to TRBD2 (5 bases). From germline, CDR1 is GTSNPN and CDR2 SVGIG (reference sequence). Trimming removed 7 bases from V and 2 bases from J, with 15 bases in between. The CDR3 consists of 15 residues. The CDR3 here is CASTISGPGANVLTF. The CDR3 DNA is TGTGCCTCAACCATCAGCGGCCCTGGGGCCAACGTCCTGACTTTC.

The CDR3 bases are TGTGCCAGCTCAAGCAGCGGGAGAGGTACCGGGGAGCTGTTTTTT. Translation gives CASSSSGRGTGELFF. The V gene is TRBV18, the J gene TRBJ2-2, with 8 nucleotides matching TRBD2. The germline gives CDR1 KGHSH, CDR2 LQKENI. The V segment lost 5 bases and the J segment 5 bases; nucleotides outside the gene matches: 7. The CDR3 sequence is 15 residues long.